The TCR beta chain described here comes from a study of blood T cell repertoires in COVID-19. For the study at large: Material from acute and convalescent COVID-19 was sourced from the United States, Italy and Spain. Sources were T cells, B-cell-depleted T cells, or PBMCs; the material itself was cDNA or gDNA.

After removal of 0 bases from V and 3 bases from J, the junction contained 5 bases not matched to a gene. The CDR3 has 16 amino acids. CDR1 is SGHRS, CDR2 YFSETQ, per germline. Source study methods: Quantification of nucleated cells was approximated via reference gene primer amplification. TCRdb keeps only in-frame clones here, not all; method: immunoSEQ multiplex PCR. The D gene and trimming were derived from the DNA, and the V and J assignments and clone size from that table. Among 30,000 to 50,000 clones listed, 85% to 90% were seen once. The V gene is TRBV5-1, the J gene TRBJ2-7; 11 bases align to TRBD1. The sequence derives from a man aged 55 to 69 with acute or convalescent COVID-19. Sample: peripheral blood. The CDR3 sequence is CASSLGSGTGGYEQYF. CDR3 nucleotide sequence: TGCGCCAGCAGCTTGGGGTCCGGGACAGGGGGCTACGAGCAGTACTTC.